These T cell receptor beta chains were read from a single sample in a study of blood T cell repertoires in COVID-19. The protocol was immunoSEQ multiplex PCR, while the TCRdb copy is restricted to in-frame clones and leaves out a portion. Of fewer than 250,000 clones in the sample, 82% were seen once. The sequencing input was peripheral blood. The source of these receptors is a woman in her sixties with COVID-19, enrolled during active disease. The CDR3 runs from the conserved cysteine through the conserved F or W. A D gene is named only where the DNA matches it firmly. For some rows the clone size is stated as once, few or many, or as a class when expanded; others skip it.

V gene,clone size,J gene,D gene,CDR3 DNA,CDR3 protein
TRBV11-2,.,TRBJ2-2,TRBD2,TGTGCCAGCACCCGAGCCCCTAGCGGGGGCTCGAACACCGGGGAGCTGTTTTTT,CASTRAPSGGSNTGELFF
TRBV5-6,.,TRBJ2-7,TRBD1,TGTGCCAGCAGCTCACGGACAGGATCCTACGAGCAGTACTTC,CASSSRTGSYEQYF
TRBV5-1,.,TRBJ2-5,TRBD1,TGCGCCAGCAGCTTTAACAGGGGCGAGACCCAGTACTTC,CASSFNRGETQYF
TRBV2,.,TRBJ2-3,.,TGTGCCAGTGGGAGGGGACACCCTGCGGGCACAGATACGCAGTATTTT,CASGRGHPAGTDTQYF
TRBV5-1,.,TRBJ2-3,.,TGCGCCAGCAGCCACGGCGGGGGCGGCACAGATACGCAGTATTTT,CASSHGGGGTDTQYF
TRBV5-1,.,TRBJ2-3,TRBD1,TGCGCCAGCCTATATGACAGGGTTGGCACAGATACGCAGTATTTT,CASLYDRVGTDTQYF
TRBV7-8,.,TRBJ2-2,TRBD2,TGTGCCAGCAGCAAGGGGACTAGCGGGAGGGCCCTCTCCGGGGAGCTGTTTTTT,CASSKGTSGRALSGELFF
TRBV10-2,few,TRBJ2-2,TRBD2,TGCGCCAGCAGTAGCATAGCGGGGGGGAACACCGGGGAGCTGTTTTTT,CASSSIAGGNTGELFF
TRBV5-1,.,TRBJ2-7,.,TGCGCCAGCAGCTTGGTGCAGTCCTCCTACGAGCAGTACTTC,CASSLVQSSYEQYF
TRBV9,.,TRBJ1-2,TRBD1,TGTGCCAGCAGCGTAGCTCCGACAGGGCTCTATGGCTACACCTTC,CASSVAPTGLYGYTF
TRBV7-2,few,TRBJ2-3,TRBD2,TGTGCCAGCAGCTTACAGAGTGGGACTAGCGGAACAGATACGCAGTATTTT,CASSLQSGTSGTDTQYF
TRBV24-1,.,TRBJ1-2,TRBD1,TGTGCCGCTTCCCAGGGGGGACAGTATGGCTACACCTTC,CAASQGGQYGYTF
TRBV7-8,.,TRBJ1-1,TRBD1,TGTGCCAGCAGCTTAGTAGGGGGACAGCGAGAAGCTTTCTTT,CASSLVGGQREAFF
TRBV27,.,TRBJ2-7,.,TGTGCCAGCAGTCCGCACAGGGCGGTCCCCCCCTACGAGCAGTACTTC,CASSPHRAVPPYEQYF
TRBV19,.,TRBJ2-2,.,TGTGCCAGTAGTATAACAGGGTCGAACACCGGGGAGCTGTTTTTT,CASSITGSNTGELFF
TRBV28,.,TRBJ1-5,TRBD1,TGTGCCAGCGGGACAGGGGGAGTAAGCAATCAGCCCCAGCATTTT,CASGTGGVSNQPQHF
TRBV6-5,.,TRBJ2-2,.,TGTGCCAGCAGTCGTCAGGGGCTAGGCACCGGGGAGCTGTTTTTT,CASSRQGLGTGELFF
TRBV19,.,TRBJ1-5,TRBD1,TGTGCCAGTCGACAGGGATCCCAGCCCCAGCATTTT,CASRQGSQPQHF
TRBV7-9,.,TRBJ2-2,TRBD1,TGTGCCAGCAGCACTTGGACAGGGCGCTCCGTGCGCGGGGAGCTGTTTTTT,CASSTWTGRSVRGELFF
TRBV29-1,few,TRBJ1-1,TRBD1,TGCAGCGTTGAACGACAGGGCGGACACACTGAAGCTTTCTTT,CSVERQGGHTEAFF
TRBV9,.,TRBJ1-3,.,TGTGCCAGCAGCGCTACAGGAGAGGGAAACACCATATATTTT,CASSATGEGNTIYF
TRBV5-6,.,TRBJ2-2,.,TGTGCCAGCAGCTTGGGGGCAGCTCAGGGCACCGGGGAGCTGTTTTTT,CASSLGAAQGTGELFF